This is a list of T cell receptor beta chains from one sample in a study of T cells in Graves' hyperthyroidism and ophthalmopathy. Each CDR3 protein gets one entry after TCRdb re-called the multiplex PCR reads with MiXCR. The table has approximately 870,000 distinct CDR3 sequences, about two fifths seen once. What was sequenced was blood. The receptors come from a man younger than 35 with Graves' hyperthyroidism. Each CDR3 is given with its conserved first and last residue. A D gene is named only where the DNA matches it firmly. A row's size may be missing; if present it is once, few, many or a size class.

clone_size	d_call	j_call	v_call	cdr3_aa	cdr3_nt
few	-	TRBJ1-1	TRBV19	CASSITAENTEAFF	TGTGCCAGTAGTATAACGGCGGAGAACACTGAAGCTTTCTTT
few	-	TRBJ1-1	TRBV6-5	CASSGQWGLINTEAFF	TGTGCCAGCAGTGGGCAATGGGGGCTGATTAACACTGAAGCTTTCTTT
many	-	TRBJ2-5	TRBV2	CASSKGTRQETQYF	TGTGCCAGCAGTAAAGGGACTCGCCAAGAGACCCAGTACTTC
-	-	TRBJ2-5	TRBV2	CASSPVRERAKTQYF	TGTGCCAGCAGTCCCGTTCGGGAGAGGGCGAAGACCCAGTACTTC
-	-	TRBJ1-3	TRBV9	CASSAFDRSGNTIYF	TGTGCCAGCAGCGCCTTCGACAGGTCTGGAAACACCATATATTTT
many	-	TRBJ1-3	TRBV10-3	CAIRRDSGNTIYF	TGTGCCATCAGGCGGGACTCTGGAAACACCATATATTTT
few	-	TRBJ2-7	TRBV12-3/TRBV12-4	CASSSVGAEQYF	TGTGCCAGCAGTTCTGTGGGAGCCGAGCAGTACTTC
-	-	TRBJ1-2	TRBV6-5	CASSYFRGNNYGYTF	TGTGCCAGCAGTTATTTTAGGGGCAATAACTATGGCTACACCTTC
few	-	TRBJ1-5	TRBV4-1	CASSQARGGNQPQHF	TGCGCCAGCAGCCAAGCTCGGGGGGGCAATCAGCCCCAGCATTTT
-	-	TRBJ1-1	TRBV15	CATSSLMGDAEAFF	TGTGCCACCAGCAGCTTAATGGGGGACGCTGAAGCTTTCTTT
-	-	TRBJ2-5	TRBV7-2	CASSLGWSNQPQYF	TGTGCCAGCAGCTTAGGGTGGAGCAATCAGCCCCAGTACTTC
few	-	TRBJ1-1	TRBV6-1	CASSYALTELNTEAFF	TGTGCCAGCAGTTACGCTTTGACCGAACTGAACACTGAAGCTTTCTTT
few	-	TRBJ1-1	TRBV5-8	CASNPRGGNTEAFF	TGTGCCAGCAACCCTCGAGGGGGGAACACTGAAGCTTTCTTT
once	TRBD2	TRBJ2-5	TRBV14	CASSHWGGETQYF	TGTGCCAGCAGCCACTGGGGGGGAGAGACCCAGTACTTC
-	-	TRBJ1-6	TRBV7-2	CASSGPGQPLHF	TGTGCCAGCAGCGGACCGGGCCAGCCCCTCCACTTT
-	-	TRBJ2-7	TRBV7-9	CASSLGRGPLSYEQYF	TGTGCCAGCAGCTTGGGTCGGGGGCCGTTATCCTACGAGCAGTACTTC
many	-	TRBJ2-7	TRBV29-1	CSAQQGLEQYF	TGCAGCGCCCAACAGGGCCTCGAGCAGTACTTC
few	TRBD1	TRBJ1-5	TRBV19	CASSYYPGQGGQPQHF	TGTGCCAGCAGTTATTATCCGGGACAGGGAGGCCAGCCCCAGCATTTT
many	-	TRBJ2-5	TRBV2	CASSGSVLQETQYF	TGTGCCAGCAGTGGGAGTGTCCTCCAAGAGACCCAGTACTTC
few	-	TRBJ2-7	TRBV4-3	CASSQAISRDYEQYF	TGCGCCAGCAGCCAAGCGATCTCGCGGGACTACGAGCAGTACTTC
-	TRBD2	TRBJ2-7	TRBV7-2	CASRETSGAPYEQYF	TGTGCCAGCAGGGAAACTAGCGGGGCCCCCTACGAGCAGTACTTC
few	TRBD2	TRBJ2-3	TRBV2	CASSEGGGDTQYF	TGTGCCAGCAGTGAAGGGGGGGGTGATACGCAGTATTTT
few	TRBD2	TRBJ2-5	TRBV19	CASSRFLGLAGMGETQYF	TGTGCCAGCAGCCGATTCCTGGGACTAGCGGGGATGGGGGAGACCCAGTACTTC
few	-	TRBJ1-4	TRBV7-9	CASSPSASNEKLFF	TGTGCCAGCAGCCCATCGGCCTCTAATGAAAAACTGTTTTTT